This T cell receptor (beta chain) came from a study of cytomegalovirus exposure and HLA in healthy donors. Overall study results and limits: There were 150 to 200 TCR beta chains listed as cytomegalovirus-associated. Per published reports, the classifier diagnosed cytomegalovirus status with high specificity and sensitivity. Testing in vitro showed a few CMV-associated chains specific for CMV antigens.

The CDR3 is 15 residues long. CDR1 SGHNT and CDR2 YYREEE come from the germline V gene (reference sequence). V lost 0 bases to trimming and J lost 6 bases, with 15 bases between them. As to this clone: Antigen unknown.

These donors were members of the roughly 120-subject validation cohort, a group separate from the roughly 700-subject first cohort. Clones were sequenced by immunoSEQ multiplex PCR, and TCRdb holds only the in-frame ones, with some missing. The sample comprises fewer than 200,000 clones, around 86% of which are singletons, and 7.2% rests with the top ten. The TCR originated in a young man in good health and CMV-seropositive. The chain joins TRBV5-4 to TRBJ1-1, with a tentative D call TRBD1 (5 bases). Sequencing was done on a sample of PBMCs. Written as DNA, the CDR3 is TGTGCCAGCAGCTTGGCCGGAGCAGGGAGGGCTGAAGCTTTCTTT. Residues: CASSLAGAGRAEAFF.